This entry describes one T cell receptor (beta chain). This CDR3 spans 15 amino acids. CDR1 is GTSNPN, CDR2 SVGIG, per germline (reference sequence). Trimming removed 2 bases from V and 4 bases from J, with 16 bases in between. Duration under 3 months, a NOSPECS grade of at least 4, and a Clinical Activity Score of at least 3 characterized the ophthalmopathy patients. The CDR3 regions of TCR beta were amplified from RNA transcripts. In the first-round RT-PCR of the TCR CDR3, the HTBI primer set was used. TCRdb independently ran MiXCR on the multiplex PCR reads; one entry per CDR3 protein. The repertoire includes about 300,000 distinct CDR3 sequences, approximately 18% of them detected once, and under 45% sits in the top ten. The data originate from a study of T cells in Graves' hyperthyroidism and ophthalmopathy.

The TCR was taken from a middle-aged man with Graves' ophthalmopathy. Sequencing was performed on blood. The chain combines TRBV30 with TRBJ2-3; either TRBD1 or TRBD2 may supply D (5 bases each). The DNA of the CDR3 is TGTGCCTGGAGTATTTGGGGGAGTCGGGCAGATACGCAGTATTTT. Its translation is CAWSIWGSRADTQYF.